These 23 T cell receptor beta chains originate from one sample sequenced in a study of control samples from healthy donors and cancer patients. Assay: immunoSEQ multiplex PCR; the TCRdb copy retains only in-frame clones and omits some. The table has around 140,000 clones, about 89% seen once. Sample: blood. These receptors came from a man between 18 and 29 years old in good health.

The chain has TRBV21-1 and TRBJ1-1. TRBV21-1 is tagged as a pseudogene. The CDR3 runs 9 residues. The CDR3 protein is CDGVTEAFF. CDR3 DNA sequence: TGTGACGGGGTGACTGAAGCTTTCTTT.

This clone was seen only a few times. The V and J genes are TRBV6-5 and TRBJ1-5; 10 bases agree with TRBD1. Germline V gene data show CDR1 as MNHEY and CDR2 as SVGAGI. This CDR3 contains 15 residues. Trimming at V came to 2 bases and at J to 4 bases, leaving 2 bases not matched to a gene. The CDR3 region has the DNA TGTGCCAGCAGTTACGGACAGGGGGAGAATCAGCCCCAGCATTTT. Translated, it gives CASSYGQGENQPQHF.

The chain links TRBV4-1 to TRBJ1-2, with D uncertain. Germline V lookup: CDR1 MGHRA, CDR2 YSYEKL. Trimming pared 0 bases from V and 7 bases from J, leaving 15 bases between. CDR3 length equals 15 residues. CDR3 sequence (DNA): TGCGCCAGCAGCCAAGAGCCGGAGTCGGCGCCTGGCTACACCTTC. Translation: CASSQEPESAPGYTF.

The chain carries TRBV6-6 and TRBJ2-5; D may be TRBD1 (5 bases). The length of the CDR3 is 15 residues. The germline CDR1 and CDR2 sequences are MNHNY and SVGAGI (reference sequence). Trimming took 0 bases from V and 4 from J, leaving 12 bases between them. The CDR3 is CASSYSDIGAETQYF. The CDR3 region has the DNA TGTGCCAGCAGTTACTCCGACATTGGGGCAGAGACCCAGTACTTC.

This chain joins TRBV9 and TRBJ2-5; no reliable D call. Germline CDR1 SGDLS, CDR2 YYNGEE. V shed 4 bases and J shed 1 base, with 14 bases lying between them. The CDR3 contains 15 residues. CDR3 loop: CASSLHPEAQETQYF. The CDR3 DNA reads as TGTGCCAGCAGCCTGCACCCAGAGGCCCAAGAGACCCAGTACTTC.

The chain links TRBV3-1 (or the pseudogene TRBV3-2) to TRBJ1-6; 7 nucleotides line up with TRBD1. Germline loops: CDR1 LGHDT, CDR2 YNNKEL (reference sequence). J gave up 7 bases and V 6 bases, and 6 bases lay outside the gene matches. CDR3 length equals 14 residues. CDR3 bases: TGTGCCAGCAGTCCACAGGGGCTCAATTCACCCCTCCACTTT. It translates to CASSPQGLNSPLHF.

The V gene is TRBV7-2, the J gene TRBJ2-4, with D tentatively TRBD2 (5 bases). The CDR3 is 15 amino acids. Looked up from germline, CDR1 is SGHTA and CDR2 is FQGNSA. V was pared by 4 bases and J by 9 bases, with 19 bases between. The CDR3 loop reads CASSSVDWPPGIQYF. CDR3 coding DNA: TGTGCCAGCAGCTCCGTGGACTGGCCCCCAGGCATTCAGTACTTC.

Here the CDR3 reads CASSRLAGDYNEQFF. CDR3 nucleotides: TGTGCCAGCAGTCGACTAGCGGGGGACTACAATGAGCAGTTCTTC. The genes are TRBV6-4 and TRBJ2-1; 12 bases map to TRBD2. The CDR3 is made up of 15 amino acids. Germline CDR1 and CDR2: MRHNA and SNTAGT. The junction had 2 bases not matched to a gene; V was cut back by 5 bases and J by 3 bases.

The chain carries TRBV29-1 and TRBJ1-1; D call uncertain. CDR3 length: 13 residues. Trimming cost V 3 bases and J 1 base, with 9 bases left between them. Germline CDR1 reads SQVTM; CDR2 reads ANQGSEA. Here the CDR3 reads CSVDWRQNTEAFF. The CDR3 DNA sequence: TGCAGCGTTGATTGGCGGCAGAACACTGAAGCTTTCTTT. Filled out from reference TRBV29-1 and TRBJ1-1, the complete variable domain reads SAVISQKPSRDICQRGTSLTIQCQVDSQVTMMFWYRQQPGQSLTLIATANQGSEATYESGFVIDKFPISRPNLTFSTLTVSNMSPEDSSIYLCSVDWRQNTEAFFGQGTRLTVV.

This clone was seen once. V usage is TRBV5-4 and J usage is TRBJ2-4; the match to TRBD1 covers 10 bases. The J segment lost 6 bases and the V segment lost 4 bases, leaving 7 bases of the junction unmatched. This CDR3 spans 15 amino acids. Germline CDR1 is SGHNT and CDR2 is YYREEE (reference sequence). CDR3 region: CASSPDRGTLNIQYF. CDR3 coding DNA: TGTGCCAGCAGCCCGGACAGGGGGACTTTAAACATTCAGTACTTC. Based on the CDR3 plus reference TRBV5-4 and TRBJ2-4, the full variable domain is ETGVTQSPTHLIKTRGQQVTLRCSSQSGHNTVSWYQQALGQGPQFIFQYYREEENGRGNFPPRFSGLQFPNYSSELNVNALELDDSALYLCASSPDRGTLNIQYFGAGTRLSVL.

The chain is built from TRBV6-6 and TRBJ1-1, with D possibly TRBD1 on 5 matching bases. Germline CDR1 reads MNHNY; CDR2 reads SVGAGI (reference sequence). The CDR3 covers 12 residues. Trimming shortened V by 5 bases and J by 6 bases, and 10 bases separated the two germline ends. The CDR3 region has the DNA TGTGCCAGCAGTCACCAGGGACCTGAAGCTTTCTTT. Its translation: CASSHQGPEAFF.

The chain recombines TRBV11-2 with TRBJ1-2, with D tentatively TRBD1 (6 bases). Between the trimmed V and J ends, which lost 3 bases and 6 bases, there was a span of 14 bases. This CDR3 spans 14 amino acids. In germline, CDR1 is SGHAT, CDR2 FQNNGV. CDR3 sequence reads: CASSFLGGTDGYTF. CDR3 sequence (DNA): TGTGCCAGCAGCTTTTTGGGGGGCACGGATGGCTACACCTTC.

The V gene is TRBV4-3, the J gene TRBJ2-6; D uncertain. The CDR3 extends over 16 amino acids. The germline V gene encodes CDR1 LGHNA and CDR2 YSLEER. V was trimmed by 3 bases and J by 2 bases, leaving 11 bases between them. CDR3 nucleotides: TGCGCCAGCAGCCACACTCGGGTCGCTGGGGCCAACGTCCTGACTTTC. Amino acid sequence: CASSHTRVAGANVLTF.

The chain links TRBV23-1 to TRBJ1-3; tentative D call: TRBD1 (6 bases). TRBV23-1 qualifies as an ORF whose function is uncertain. Between the trimmed V and J ends, which lost 7 bases and 3 bases, there was a span of 16 bases. The CDR3 length is 15 residues. The CDR3 bases are TGCGCCAGCACACGCCGGGGGGCTATTGGAAACACCATATATTTT. Its translation is CASTRRGAIGNTIYF.

The chain is built from TRBV6-6 and TRBJ1-1, with D possibly TRBD1 on 6 matching bases. Trimming took off 6 bases at V and 1 base at J, with 15 bases between the two ends. The CDR3 sequence is 15 residues long. Germline V gene data show CDR1 as MNHNY and CDR2 as SVGAGI (reference sequence). Here the CDR3 DNA reads TGTGCCAGCAGCCCTAGACAGGCTTCGAACACTGAAGCTTTCTTT. It yields the protein CASSPRQASNTEAFF.

The chain uses TRBV15 and TRBJ2-7; 8 bases fit TRBD1. Germline values: CDR1 LNHNV, CDR2 YYDKDF (reference sequence). The CDR3 spans 15 residues. V lost 6 bases to trimming and J lost 6 bases; unmatched junction nucleotides: 13. The CDR3 DNA reads as TGTGCCACCAGTGCTCGGAACAGGGGGACGGTCGAGCAGTACTTC. Protein: CATSARNRGTVEQYF. The full variable domain, its missing parts supplied by reference TRBV15 and TRBJ2-7, is DAMVIQNPRYQVTQFGKPVTLSCSQTLNHNVMYWYQQKSSQAPKLLFHYYDKDFNNEADTPDNFQSRRPNTSFCFLDIRSPGLGDTAMYLCATSARNRGTVEQYFGPGTRLTVT.

This chain links TRBV18 with TRBJ2-3; possibly TRBD1 or TRBD2 for D (5 bases each). The V gene lost 6 bases and the J gene lost 4 bases, with 20 bases spanning the gap. Germline V gives CDR1 KGHSH, CDR2 LQKENI. The CDR3 has 16 residues. CDR3: CASSRDARRVPDTQYF. DNA for the CDR3: TGTGCCAGCTCCCGGGACGCGAGACGGGTCCCAGATACGCAGTATTTT.

This chain uses TRBV18 with TRBJ1-1; no clear D gene. Germline V gives CDR1 KGHSH, CDR2 LQKENI. The germline V and J ends were trimmed by 2 bases and 0 bases, with 7 bases remaining between them. The CDR3 contains 14 residues. The CDR3 loop reads CASSPLMLNTEAFF. CDR3 nucleotide sequence: TGTGCCAGCTCACCATTGATGCTGAACACTGAAGCTTTCTTT.

This clone was observed a single time. This chain links TRBV9 with TRBJ2-2, with D perhaps TRBD2 (6 bases). The germline V and J ends were trimmed by 0 bases and 4 bases, with 10 bases remaining between them. The CDR3 loop spans 15 amino acids. Germline V gives CDR1 SGDLS, CDR2 YYNGEE. The CDR3 loop reads CASSVGDSTTGELFF. DNA of the CDR3: TGTGCCAGCAGCGTAGGGGACTCAACCACCGGGGAGCTGTTTTTT.

This clone has a handful of counts. The rearrangement links TRBV9 to TRBJ2-3; TRBD1 matches 10 bases. The CDR3 is made up of 16 amino acids. Germline V gene data show CDR1 as SGDLS and CDR2 as YYNGEE. Trimming removed 2 bases from V and 3 bases from J; junction bases left unmatched: 6. The CDR3 nucleotides are TGTGCCAGCAGCGTCCTCGGACAGGGGGTAACAGATACGCAGTATTTT. It codes for CASSVLGQGVTDTQYF. Variable domain in full (rest from reference TRBV9 and TRBJ2-3): DSGVTQTPKHLITATGQRVTLRCSPRSGDLSVYWYQQSLDQGLQFLIQYYNGEERAKGNILERFSAQQFPDLHSELNLSSLELGDSALYFCASSVLGQGVTDTQYFGPGTRLTVL.

The genes are TRBV6-1 and TRBJ2-1, with unresolved D. Germline V gene data show CDR1 as MNHNS and CDR2 as SASEGT. V gave up 1 base and J gave up 1 base, with 2 bases separating them. The CDR3 contains 13 residues. CDR3 loop: CASSEGSYNEQFF. In DNA form, the CDR3 reads TGTGCCAGCAGTGAAGGGTCCTACAATGAGCAGTTCTTC.

This clone was detected once. This chain uses TRBV25-1 with TRBJ1-4, with D perhaps TRBD1 (5 bases). V was trimmed by 4 bases and J by 8 bases, leaving 26 bases between them. This CDR3 region has 18 residues. CDR1 and CDR2 (germline): MGHDK, SYGVNS. The CDR3: CASSGAQKMWGMGEKLFF. CDR3 DNA: TGTGCCAGCAGTGGGGCCCAGAAAATGTGGGGGATGGGGGAAAAACTGTTTTTT. The whole variable domain, remainder taken from reference TRBV25-1 and TRBJ1-4, is EADIYQTPRYLVIGTGKKITLECSQTMGHDKMYWYQQDPGMELHLIHYSYGVNSTEKGDLSSESTVSRIRTEHFPLTLESARPSHTSQYLCASSGAQKMWGMGEKLFFGSGTQLSVL.

The J gene is TRBJ2-7, the V gene TRBV6-5, with 8 positions matching TRBD1. The length of the CDR3 is 14 residues. Germline trimming cut 6 bases from V and 0 bases from J; bases unmatched to any gene: 4. The V gene's germline CDR1 is MNHEY and CDR2 SVGAGI. CDR3 protein: CASRRTGSSYEQYF. The CDR3 DNA follows: TGTGCCAGCAGAAGGACAGGGTCCTCCTACGAGCAGTACTTC.